The T cell receptor (beta chain) described here comes from a study of blood T cell repertoires in COVID-19. Study information: Sites across the United States, Italy and Spain contributed samples from acute and convalescent COVID-19.

Enrolment of Seattle patients took place during active infection, and they were followed longitudinally. In the authors' workflow: Researchers report that nucleated cell counts were estimated from reference gene primer amplification. Data came from immunoSEQ multiplex PCR; TCRdb stores just in-frame clones and leaves some out. V, J and clone size were drawn from that table, and D and trimming were deduced from the DNA. The sample includes roughly 300,000 clones, just over 90% of them seen just once. The V gene's germline CDR1 is LNHDA and CDR2 SQIVND (reference sequence). The length of the CDR3 is 16 residues. J was trimmed by 4 bases and V by 1 base; bases with no gene match: 9.

The TCR comes from a woman aged 25 to 39 with COVID-19, enrolled during active disease. The J gene is TRBJ1-1, the V gene TRBV19; 7 bases line up with TRBD1. Specimen: peripheral blood. CDR3 amino acids: CASSIAPVQGTTEAFF. For the CDR3, the DNA is TGTGCCAGTAGTATAGCCCCGGTACAGGGGACCACTGAAGCTTTCTTT.